A selection of T cell receptor beta chains follows, all from one sample in a study of tumour-infiltrating T cells in Burkitt lymphoma. The protocol was immunoSEQ multiplex PCR, while the TCRdb copy is restricted to in-frame clones and leaves out a portion. The table lists around 13,000 clones, around 86% of them singletons. The specimen was tumor tissue. These receptors all come from a human donor with diffuse large B-cell lymphoma. The CDR3 runs from the conserved cysteine through the conserved F or W. D genes are given only for firm matches. A row's size may be missing; if present it is once, few, many or a size class.

d_gene: NA; j_gene: TRBJ2-5; abundance: NA; v_gene: TRBV6-7; CDR3aa: CASSYCPRPSWYQETQYF; CDR3nt: TGTGCCAGCAGTTACTGCCCTAGACCTTCTTGGTACCAAGAGACCCAGTACTTC
d_gene: NA; j_gene: TRBJ2-1; abundance: NA; v_gene: TRBV6-5; CDR3aa: CASQGSGNEQFF; CDR3nt: TGTGCCAGCCAGGGGTCAGGGAATGAGCAGTTCTTC
d_gene: NA; j_gene: TRBJ2-3; abundance: NA; v_gene: TRBV19; CDR3aa: CATNRGLTDTQYF; CDR3nt: TGTGCCACGAACAGGGGACTAACAGATACGCAGTATTTT
d_gene: NA; j_gene: TRBJ1-2; abundance: NA; v_gene: TRBV29-1; CDR3aa: CSVDGYTF; CDR3nt: TGCAGCGTTGATGGCTACACCTTC
d_gene: NA; j_gene: TRBJ2-3; abundance: NA; v_gene: TRBV7-2; CDR3aa: CASSLAHRTDTQYF; CDR3nt: TGTGCCAGCAGCTTAGCTCACCGCACAGATACGCAGTATTTT
d_gene: TRBD2; j_gene: TRBJ2-3; abundance: NA; v_gene: TRBV5-4; CDR3aa: CASSKGLAGGPRTDTQYF; CDR3nt: TGTGCCAGCAGCAAAGGACTAGCGGGAGGCCCCCGTACAGATACGCAGTATTTT
d_gene: NA; j_gene: TRBJ1-5; abundance: NA; v_gene: TRBV7-2; CDR3aa: CASSWDLMLNQPQHF; CDR3nt: TGTGCCAGCAGCTGGGACCTGATGCTTAATCAGCCCCAGCATTTT
d_gene: NA; j_gene: TRBJ1-4; abundance: NA; v_gene: TRBV6-5; CDR3aa: CASSYSVGKELFF; CDR3nt: TGTGCCAGCAGTTACTCGGTAGGGAAGGAACTGTTTTTT
d_gene: NA; j_gene: TRBJ2-7; abundance: NA; v_gene: TRBV19; CDR3aa: CASGSPYEQYF; CDR3nt: TGTGCCAGTGGGAGCCCCTACGAGCAGTACTTC
d_gene: TRBD1; j_gene: TRBJ2-5; abundance: once; v_gene: TRBV9; CDR3aa: CASSEGQPEETQYF; CDR3nt: TGTGCCAGCAGCGAGGGACAGCCCGAAGAGACCCAGTACTTC
d_gene: NA; j_gene: TRBJ2-3; abundance: NA; v_gene: TRBV29-1; CDR3aa: CSVGLSTDTQYF; CDR3nt: TGCAGCGTTGGGCTAAGCACAGATACGCAGTATTTT
d_gene: NA; j_gene: TRBJ2-7; abundance: NA; v_gene: TRBV6-1; CDR3aa: CASSPRTALSYEQYF; CDR3nt: TGTGCCAGCAGTCCACGGACAGCCCTCTCCTACGAGCAGTACTTC
d_gene: TRBD2; j_gene: TRBJ2-3; abundance: NA; v_gene: TRBV6-5; CDR3aa: CASSSFGGFRTDTQYF; CDR3nt: TGTGCCAGCAGTTCTTTCGGGGGGTTTAGGACAGATACGCAGTATTTT
d_gene: TRBD1; j_gene: TRBJ2-5; abundance: NA; v_gene: TRBV7-9; CDR3aa: CAGGGQGGETQYF; CDR3nt: TGTGCCGGCGGAGGACAGGGTGGTGAGACCCAGTACTTC
d_gene: TRBD1; j_gene: TRBJ1-1; abundance: NA; v_gene: TRBV19; CDR3aa: CASSLEQGRGTEAFF; CDR3nt: TGTGCCAGTAGTCTCGAACAGGGGAGAGGGACTGAAGCTTTCTTT
d_gene: NA; j_gene: TRBJ2-3; abundance: few; v_gene: TRBV5-4; CDR3aa: CASSRPGSTDTQYF; CDR3nt: TGTGCCAGCAGCCGTCCTGGGAGCACAGATACGCAGTATTTT
d_gene: NA; j_gene: TRBJ1-1; abundance: NA; v_gene: TRBV25-1; CDR3aa: CASIGQQNTEAFF; CDR3nt: TGTGCCAGCATCGGACAGCAGAACACTGAAGCTTTCTTT
d_gene: TRBD2; j_gene: TRBJ2-3; abundance: NA; v_gene: TRBV5-1; CDR3aa: CASSLGSGNTDTQYF; CDR3nt: TGCGCCAGCAGCTTGGGAAGCGGGAACACAGATACGCAGTATTTT
d_gene: NA; j_gene: TRBJ2-7; abundance: NA; v_gene: TRBV5-6; CDR3aa: CASSFEGHPNPYEQYF; CDR3nt: TGTGCCAGCAGCTTTGAAGGACACCCGAACCCCTACGAGCAGTACTTC
d_gene: NA; j_gene: TRBJ2-4; abundance: few; v_gene: TRBV13; CDR3aa: CASSFRNRAAKNIQYF; CDR3nt: TGTGCCAGCAGCTTCAGAAACCGGGCAGCCAAAAACATTCAGTACTTC
d_gene: NA; j_gene: TRBJ2-7; abundance: NA; v_gene: TRBV27; CDR3aa: CASSFSGIEQYF; CDR3nt: TGTGCCAGCAGTTTCTCAGGGATCGAGCAGTACTTC
d_gene: TRBD1; j_gene: TRBJ1-2; abundance: NA; v_gene: TRBV29-1; CDR3aa: CSAGTGDYTF; CDR3nt: TGCAGCGCAGGGACAGGAGACTACACCTTC
d_gene: NA; j_gene: TRBJ2-2; abundance: NA; v_gene: TRBV9; CDR3aa: CASGFGSAGTGELFF; CDR3nt: TGTGCCAGCGGGTTTGGTAGCGCAGGCACCGGGGAGCTGTTTTTT
d_gene: TRBD1; j_gene: TRBJ1-1; abundance: NA; v_gene: TRBV4-3; CDR3aa: CASSQPGQRNTEAFF; CDR3nt: TGCGCCAGCAGCCAACCGGGACAGAGAAACACTGAAGCTTTCTTT
d_gene: NA; j_gene: TRBJ1-5; abundance: NA; v_gene: TRBV18; CDR3aa: CASSQEGGQLSNQPQHF; CDR3nt: TGTGCCAGCTCGCAGGAGGGGGGTCAACTTAGCAATCAGCCCCAGCATTTT
d_gene: TRBD1; j_gene: TRBJ2-7; abundance: NA; v_gene: TRBV25-1; CDR3aa: CASSEGGQYEQYF; CDR3nt: TGTGCCAGCAGTGAAGGGGGACAGTACGAGCAGTACTTC
d_gene: TRBD1; j_gene: TRBJ1-1; abundance: once; v_gene: TRBV5-1; CDR3aa: CASSAGTGNTEAFF; CDR3nt: TGCGCCAGCAGCGCCGGGACAGGGAACACTGAAGCTTTCTTT
d_gene: NA; j_gene: TRBJ1-5; abundance: NA; v_gene: TRBV19; CDR3aa: CASSMEDSNQPQHF; CDR3nt: TGTGCCAGTAGTATGGAGGATAGCAATCAGCCCCAGCATTTT
d_gene: NA; j_gene: TRBJ2-1; abundance: NA; v_gene: TRBV2; CDR3aa: CASRKLDTYNEQFF; CDR3nt: TGTGCCAGCAGGAAACTGGACACCTACAATGAGCAGTTCTTC
d_gene: NA; j_gene: TRBJ1-2; abundance: NA; v_gene: TRBV19; CDR3aa: CASSGVNYGYTF; CDR3nt: TGTGCCAGTAGTGGGGTGAACTATGGCTACACCTTC
d_gene: NA; j_gene: TRBJ1-1; abundance: NA; v_gene: TRBV18; CDR3aa: CASSPGMNTEAFF; CDR3nt: TGTGCCAGCTCACCAGGGATGAACACTGAAGCTTTCTTT
d_gene: TRBD1; j_gene: TRBJ2-3; abundance: NA; v_gene: TRBV6-1; CDR3aa: CASIDRGSTDTQYF; CDR3nt: TGTGCCAGCATTGACAGGGGTAGCACAGATACGCAGTATTTT
d_gene: NA; j_gene: TRBJ2-7; abundance: NA; v_gene: TRBV9; CDR3aa: CASSSGLASYEQYF; CDR3nt: TGTGCCAGCAGCTCGGGACTGGCCTCCTACGAGCAGTACTTC
d_gene: NA; j_gene: TRBJ2-5; abundance: NA; v_gene: TRBV13; CDR3aa: CASSLGQLSMETQYF; CDR3nt: TGTGCCAGCAGCTTAGGACAGCTCTCGATGGAGACCCAGTACTTC
d_gene: NA; j_gene: TRBJ1-3; abundance: NA; v_gene: TRBV29-1; CDR3aa: CSVTLGEVGNTIYF; CDR3nt: TGCAGCGTCACTTTGGGGGAGGTCGGAAACACCATATATTTT
d_gene: NA; j_gene: TRBJ1-1; abundance: NA; v_gene: TRBV6-6; CDR3aa: CASSSGGTEAFF; CDR3nt: TGTGCCAGCAGCTCCGGTGGCACTGAAGCTTTCTTT
d_gene: NA; j_gene: TRBJ2-2; abundance: NA; v_gene: TRBV9; CDR3aa: CASSGNRGRQAGGPFGELFF; CDR3nt: TGTGCCAGCAGCGGGAACAGGGGGCGACAGGCGGGAGGGCCATTCGGGGAGCTGTTTTTT
d_gene: NA; j_gene: TRBJ2-5; abundance: NA; v_gene: TRBV6-1; CDR3aa: CASSEWDGGEETQYF; CDR3nt: TGTGCCAGCAGTGAATGGGACGGGGGAGAAGAGACCCAGTACTTC
d_gene: NA; j_gene: TRBJ2-7; abundance: NA; v_gene: TRBV10-1; CDR3aa: CASSEAWERVIYEQYF; CDR3nt: TGCGCCAGCAGTGAGGCTTGGGAAAGGGTCATCTACGAGCAGTACTTC
d_gene: NA; j_gene: TRBJ1-1; abundance: NA; v_gene: TRBV5-1; CDR3aa: CASSSIMNTEAFF; CDR3nt: TGCGCCAGCAGCTCTATAATGAACACTGAAGCTTTCTTT
d_gene: NA; j_gene: TRBJ1-4; abundance: NA; v_gene: TRBV18; CDR3aa: CASSQRTNEKLFF; CDR3nt: TGTGCCAGCTCACAGCGGACTAATGAAAAACTGTTTTTT
d_gene: TRBD2; j_gene: TRBJ2-5; abundance: NA; v_gene: TRBV5-6; CDR3aa: CASSLVLAGGETQYF; CDR3nt: TGTGCCAGCAGCTTGGTACTAGCGGGGGGGGAGACCCAGTACTTC
d_gene: TRBD1; j_gene: TRBJ2-7; abundance: NA; v_gene: TRBV7-2; CDR3aa: CASSPDSGQMKQYF; CDR3nt: TGTGCCAGCAGCCCGGACTCGGGACAGATGAAGCAGTACTTC
d_gene: NA; j_gene: TRBJ2-4; abundance: NA; v_gene: TRBV7-2; CDR3aa: CASSSQTALAKNIQYF; CDR3nt: TGTGCCAGCAGCTCGCAGACAGCACTAGCCAAAAACATTCAGTACTTC
d_gene: NA; j_gene: TRBJ2-2; abundance: NA; v_gene: TRBV4-3; CDR3aa: CASSQGSSLTTGTGELFF; CDR3nt: TGCGCCAGCAGCCAAGGCTCTTCTTTAACGACGGGAACCGGGGAGCTGTTTTTT
d_gene: TRBD2; j_gene: TRBJ2-1; abundance: NA; v_gene: TRBV27; CDR3aa: CASSSRTSGSYNEQFF; CDR3nt: TGTGCCAGCAGTTCCCGAACTAGCGGTTCTTACAATGAGCAGTTCTTC
d_gene: TRBD2; j_gene: TRBJ2-1; abundance: NA; v_gene: TRBV10-3; CDR3aa: CAIRPSTSGRDNEQFF; CDR3nt: TGTGCCATCAGGCCTTCGACTAGCGGGAGGGATAATGAGCAGTTCTTC
d_gene: NA; j_gene: TRBJ1-3; abundance: NA; v_gene: TRBV6-1; CDR3aa: CASSDVLSGNTIYF; CDR3nt: TGTGCCAGCAGTGACGTACTCTCTGGAAACACCATATATTTT
d_gene: NA; j_gene: TRBJ2-2; abundance: NA; v_gene: TRBV11-2; CDR3aa: CASSSFQGPGELFF; CDR3nt: TGTGCCAGCAGTTCCTTTCAGGGCCCCGGGGAGCTGTTTTTT
d_gene: TRBD1; j_gene: TRBJ2-5; abundance: NA; v_gene: TRBV7-6; CDR3aa: CASSLMGQGMTQYF; CDR3nt: TGTGCCAGCAGCTTAATGGGACAGGGAATGACCCAGTACTTC
d_gene: NA; j_gene: TRBJ1-6; abundance: NA; v_gene: TRBV2; CDR3aa: CASSGISSHPLHF; CDR3nt: TGTGCCAGCAGTGGGATTTCCTCTCATCCCCTCCACTTT
d_gene: NA; j_gene: TRBJ1-2; abundance: NA; v_gene: TRBV19; CDR3aa: CASKLAGNYGYTF; CDR3nt: TGTGCCAGTAAATTGGCAGGGAATTATGGCTACACCTTC
d_gene: TRBD1; j_gene: TRBJ1-2; abundance: NA; v_gene: TRBV10-3; CDR3aa: CAISEWNRGSYGYTF; CDR3nt: TGTGCCATCAGTGAGTGGAACAGGGGCAGCTATGGCTACACCTTC
d_gene: NA; j_gene: TRBJ1-5; abundance: NA; v_gene: TRBV5-6; CDR3aa: CASSRRGSSNQPQHF; CDR3nt: TGTGCCAGCAGCCGGAGGGGCAGCTCCAATCAGCCCCAGCATTTT
d_gene: NA; j_gene: TRBJ2-1; abundance: NA; v_gene: TRBV27; CDR3aa: CASSLIGQYNEQFF; CDR3nt: TGTGCCAGCAGTTTAATTGGGCAGTACAATGAGCAGTTCTTC
d_gene: TRBD1; j_gene: TRBJ1-5; abundance: NA; v_gene: TRBV6-1; CDR3aa: CASSRDRGQPQHF; CDR3nt: TGTGCCAGCAGTAGGGACAGGGGGCAGCCCCAGCATTTT
d_gene: NA; j_gene: TRBJ1-2; abundance: NA; v_gene: TRBV19; CDR3aa: CASSFGDGPYGYTF; CDR3nt: TGTGCCAGTAGTTTTGGGGACGGACCCTATGGCTACACCTTC